The 26 T cell receptor beta chains below were found in one sample sequenced in a study of cytomegalovirus exposure and HLA in healthy donors. PCR involved 60 Vbeta and 13 Jbeta primers. Some clones are missing from TCRdb's copy, which holds only in-frame ones; the method was immunoSEQ multiplex PCR. Seen here are approximately 250,000 clones, 70% to 90% observed once, and the top ten hold 0.24%. Sequencing was carried out using PBMCs. The receptors stem from a girl aged 2 to 10 in good health and CMV-seronegative.

This clone was recorded a few times. The chain combines TRBV6-5 with TRBJ1-4; no reliable D call. Per the germline V gene, CDR1 is MNHEY and CDR2 is SVGAGI. This CDR3 contains 15 residues. V was shortened by 0 bases and J by 4 bases, with 9 bases between the two germline ends. The CDR3 nucleotides read TGTGCCAGCAGTTACTCCCCCCGGGTTAATGAAAAACTGTTTTTT. The encoded protein is CASSYSPRVNEKLFF.

This chain connects TRBV2 to TRBJ1-5; 9 bases match TRBD1. The V gene end was trimmed by 4 bases and the J gene end by 4 bases; junction bases not matched to a gene: 5. Germline V gene lookup returns CDR1 SNHLY and CDR2 FYNNEI. The CDR3 covers 15 residues. The CDR3, as DNA: TGTGCCAGCAGTGTCAGACAGGGGGGAAATCAGCCCCAGCATTTT. Translating it yields CASSVRQGGNQPQHF.

The rearrangement joins TRBV14 to TRBJ2-7; D is ambiguous. This CDR3 is built from 13 residues. CDR1 and CDR2 (germline): SGHDN, FVKESK. V lost 6 bases and J lost 0, with 9 bases in between. The CDR3 protein is CASRRDFSYEQYF. For the CDR3, the DNA is TGTGCCAGCAGGCGAGATTTCTCCTACGAGCAGTACTTC.

The CDR3 here is CASSLGGPNNSPLHF. CDR3 coding DNA: TGTGCCAGCAGCTTAGGAGGGCCCAATAATTCACCCCTCCACTTT. The chain joins TRBV7-9 to TRBJ1-6, with unresolved D. Between the trimmed V and J ends, which lost 1 base and 5 bases, there was a span of 9 bases. This CDR3 is built from 15 residues. The germline gives CDR1 SEHNR, CDR2 FQNEAQ (reference sequence).

The V gene is TRBV7-8, the J gene TRBJ2-7, with 10 nucleotides matching TRBD1. The germline V gene encodes CDR1 SGHVS and CDR2 FQNEAQ. This CDR3 contains 15 residues. With V trimmed by 5 bases and J by 4 bases, 8 bases remained unmatched. CDR3 region: CASSEPGQGYYEQYF. The CDR3 DNA follows: TGTGCCAGCAGCGAACCGGGACAGGGGTATTACGAGCAGTACTTC.

The CDR3 protein is CASSLGGTNYGYTF. CDR3 nucleotides: TGTGCCAGCAGCTTAGGCGGTACTAACTATGGCTACACCTTC. The chain links TRBV7-9 to TRBJ1-2, with D unresolved. This CDR3 contains 14 residues. CDR1 is SEHNR and CDR2 is FQNEAQ in the germline V gene (reference sequence). V gave up 1 base and J gave up 0 bases, with 6 bases separating them.

This clone was picked up a small number of times. The rearrangement joins TRBV28 to TRBJ2-5; TRBD1 matches at 7 bases. The germline gives CDR1 MDHEN, CDR2 SYDVKM. The J segment lost 3 bases and the V segment lost 4 bases, leaving 8 bases of the junction unmatched. CDR3 size: 15 residues. This CDR3 is CASSWDREGKETQYF. In DNA, the CDR3 is TGTGCCAGCAGTTGGGACAGAGAGGGGAAAGAGACCCAGTACTTC. The full variable domain, its missing parts supplied by reference TRBV28 and TRBJ2-5, is DVKVTQSSRYLVKRTGEKVFLECVQDMDHENMFWYRQDPGLGLRLIYFSYDVKMKEKGDIPEGYSVSREKKERFSLILESASTNQTSMYLCASSWDREGKETQYFGPGTRLLVL.

This clone was seen only once. J is TRBJ1-1 and V is TRBV27; a weak D match, TRBD1 (6 bases). Germline V gene lookup returns CDR1 MNHEY and CDR2 SMNVEV (reference sequence). The CDR3 loop spans 14 amino acids. Deletions cut 1 base from V and 1 base from J, with 7 bases between. The CDR3 nucleotides are TGTGCCAGCAGTTTATGGGGACAGAACACTGAAGCTTTCTTT. It encodes CASSLWGQNTEAFF.

The rearrangement uses TRBV19 and TRBJ2-7, with TRBD2 matching 9 bases. V lost 6 bases to trimming and J lost 1 base; unmatched junction nucleotides: 10. The CDR3 is 16 residues long. CDR1 is LNHDA and CDR2 is SQIVND in the germline V gene (reference sequence). CDR3 sequence (DNA): TGTGCCAGTAGCCTACGCTCTAGCGGGACTTCCTACGAGCAGTACTTC. Translating it yields CASSLRSSGTSYEQYF. The whole variable domain, remainder taken from reference TRBV19 and TRBJ2-7, is DGGITQSPKYLFRKEGQNVTLSCEQNLNHDAMYWYRQDPGQGLRLIYYSQIVNDFQKGDIAEGYSVSREKKESFPLTVTSAQKNPTAFYLCASSLRSSGTSYEQYFGPGTRLTVT.

This chain joins TRBV6-1 and TRBJ2-4, with D possibly TRBD1 on 5 matching bases. In germline, CDR1 is MNHNS, CDR2 SASEGT. V lost 0 bases and J lost 0, with 15 bases in between. There are 18 residues in the CDR3. In DNA, the CDR3 is TGTGCCAGCAGTGAAGCACGGGCAAAGGGGCTAGCCAAAAACATTCAGTACTTC. Residues: CASSEARAKGLAKNIQYF.

The V call is TRBV10-1, the J call TRBJ1-2, with D possibly TRBD1 on 6 matching bases. Germline lookup yields CDR1 WNHNN and CDR2 SYGVQD (reference sequence). Trimming stripped 3 bases from V and 8 bases from J, with 19 bases between. CDR3 length equals 15 residues. CDR3 nucleotides: TGCGCCAGCAGTGAATCGGACAGCCCTAAGGAGGGCTACACCTTC. Amino acid sequence: CASSESDSPKEGYTF.

This rearrangement joins TRBV5-6 to TRBJ1-5, with 8 bases identical to TRBD1. Germline CDR1 and CDR2: SGHDT and YYEEEE. J gave up 5 bases and V 1 base, and 11 bases lay outside the gene matches. The CDR3 runs 17 residues. The CDR3 spells CASSLMVTGDLDQPQHF. CDR3 in DNA: TGTGCCAGCAGCTTGATGGTGACAGGGGACCTCGATCAGCCCCAGCATTTT. Full variable domain (rest looked up from reference TRBV5-6 and TRBJ1-5): DAGVTQSPTHLIKTRGQQVTLRCSPKSGHDTVSWYQQALGQGPQFIFQYYEEEERQRGNFPDRFSGHQFPNYSSELNVNALLLGDSALYLCASSLMVTGDLDQPQHFGDGTRLSIL.

CDR3 loop: CASSVSGRNTEAFF. The CDR3 nucleotides read TGTGCCAGCAGTGTCAGCGGCAGGAACACTGAAGCTTTCTTT. The chain combines TRBV6-1 with TRBJ1-1, with D unresolved. This CDR3 contains 14 residues. From germline, CDR1 is MNHNS and CDR2 SASEGT. Trimming left V 4 bases short and J 1 base short, with 10 bases between.

This chain connects TRBV13 to TRBJ2-1; the match to TRBD1 covers 11 bases. This CDR3 has 15 residues. Trimming removed 5 bases from V and 4 bases from J; junction bases left unmatched: 4. CDR1 and CDR2 from the germline V gene are PRHDT and FYEKMQ (reference sequence). This CDR3 reads CASSRGQGAYNEQFF. The CDR3 bases are TGTGCCAGCAGCCGCGGACAGGGGGCTTACAATGAGCAGTTCTTC.

CDR3 sequence reads: CALGTSWGGAGPQYF. In nucleotides, the CDR3 is TGTGCCCTTGGGACTAGCTGGGGTGGAGCCGGCCCGCAGTATTTT. This chain connects TRBV30 to TRBJ2-3; TRBD2 agrees at 9 bases. The CDR3 is 15 amino acids. V was clipped by 8 bases and J by 10 bases; unmatched bases: 19. The germline V gene encodes CDR1 GTSNPN and CDR2 SVGIG (reference sequence).

Here the CDR3 DNA reads TGTGCCAGCAGCTTAGGGCAGGCGAACACTGAAGCTTTCTTT. Its translation is CASSLGQANTEAFF. The V call is TRBV7-3, the J call TRBJ1-1; D is unclear. The CDR3 spans 14 residues. Germline-derived CDR1 and CDR2 are SGHTA and FQGTGA. V lost 2 bases and J lost 1, with 8 bases in between.

As to this clone: Different DNA sequences within this sample yield the same CDR3. V is TRBV29-1 and J is TRBJ1-2; TRBD1 might be the D (6 bases). Germline-derived CDR1 and CDR2 are SQVTM and ANQGSEA. The CDR3 contains 15 residues. Trimming took off 5 bases at V and 8 bases at J, with 24 bases between the two ends. The CDR3 DNA is TGCAGCGTTCAAGGGTGGGCGACCCACAGGGACGGCTACACCTTC. Translating it yields CSVQGWATHRDGYTF. The complete variable domain, with remaining parts taken from reference TRBV29-1 and TRBJ1-2, reads SAVISQKPSRDICQRGTSLTIQCQVDSQVTMMFWYRQQPGQSLTLIATANQGSEATYESGFVIDKFPISRPNLTFSTLTVSNMSPEDSSIYLCSVQGWATHRDGYTFGSGTRLTVV.

Points on this clone: Other DNA variants within this sample encode the same CDR3. This CDR3 reads CASSLTGSYEQYF. DNA for the CDR3: TGTGCCAGCAGTTTGACAGGGAGCTACGAGCAGTACTTC. The genes are TRBV27 and TRBJ2-7; 7 bases line up with TRBD1. Germline loops: CDR1 MNHEY, CDR2 SMNVEV (reference sequence). V shed 3 bases, J shed 3 bases, and the junction held 2 bases outside the gene matches. There are 13 residues in the CDR3.

This clone was detected once. The DNA for the CDR3 is TGTGCCAGCAGCTTGCAGGGGGTTGGCTCCTACGAGCAGTACTTC. Translated: CASSLQGVGSYEQYF. V is TRBV5-6 and J is TRBJ2-7; 7 nucleotides align to TRBD1. With 1 base clipped from V and 0 bases from J, the junction kept 4 bases outside the gene matches. The CDR3 extends over 15 amino acids. From germline, CDR1 is SGHDT and CDR2 YYEEEE. The full variable domain, with the rest looked up from reference TRBV5-6 and TRBJ2-7, is DAGVTQSPTHLIKTRGQQVTLRCSPKSGHDTVSWYQQALGQGPQFIFQYYEEEERQRGNFPDRFSGHQFPNYSSELNVNALLLGDSALYLCASSLQGVGSYEQYFGPGTRLTVT.

The chain has TRBV5-1 and TRBJ2-5, with 14 bases lining up with TRBD2. Germline lookup yields CDR1 SGHRS and CDR2 YFSETQ. There are 18 residues in the CDR3. With V trimmed by 0 bases and J by 1 base, 5 bases remained unmatched. The CDR3 sequence: CASSLGGTSGSGQETQYF. The CDR3 DNA sequence: TGCGCCAGCAGCTTGGGTGGGACTAGCGGGAGTGGCCAAGAGACCCAGTACTTC.

This clone was recorded a few times. The chain carries TRBV30 and TRBJ2-7, with 8 bases that match TRBD1. This CDR3 comprises 13 residues. The germline V gene has CDR1 GTSNPN and CDR2 SVGIG (reference sequence). CDR3 coding DNA: TGTGCATCCTCAGGGGGCGCTGGCTACGAGCAGTACTTC. Translating it yields CASSGGAGYEQYF.

This clone showed up just a few times. V usage is TRBV6-8 and J usage is TRBJ2-3; 10 bases align to TRBD1. This CDR3 has 13 residues. In germline, CDR1 is MNHGY, CDR2 SAAAGT. With 6 bases clipped from V and 4 bases from J, the junction kept 1 base outside the gene matches. The CDR3: CASRGQGADTQYF. The CDR3 DNA sequence: TGTGCCAGCAGAGGACAGGGGGCAGATACGCAGTATTTT.

This rearrangement joins TRBV5-1 to TRBJ1-1, with a tentative D call TRBD1 (5 bases). The germline V and J ends were trimmed by 7 bases and 1 base, with 20 bases remaining between them. CDR1 and CDR2 from the germline V gene are SGHRS and YFSETQ. The CDR3 contains 16 residues. CDR3 in DNA: TGCGCCAGCCCGTGGGGCGGGGGGTTGAGGAACACTGAAGCTTTCTTT. Encoded protein: CASPWGGGLRNTEAFF.

This clone was recorded only once. A read error may produce the germline difference seen at one junction end. This CDR3 is also generated by other DNA sequences in the sample. The chain couples TRBV25-1 to TRBJ2-7; D is unresolved. Germline assignment: CDR1 MGHDK and CDR2 SYGVNS. The CDR3 extends over 11 amino acids. The CDR3 loop reads CASSVAYEQYF. The DNA of the CDR3 is TGCGCCAGCAGTGTAGCCTACGAGCAGTACTTC.

The rearrangement uses TRBV6-6 and TRBJ2-1, with 11 bases lining up with TRBD2. Unmatched junction bases numbered 5, after V lost 7 bases and J lost 9 bases. The germline CDR1 and CDR2 sequences are MNHNY and SVGAGI (reference sequence). There are 13 residues in the CDR3. The CDR3, as DNA: TGTGCCAGCAATAGCGGGGGGGCGGGTGAGCAGTTCTTC. This gives the protein CASNSGGAGEQFF.

This clone was observed once. The CDR3 bases are TGTGCCAGTAGTATGAGGACAGGGTTAGATGGCTACACCTTC. Amino acid sequence: CASSMRTGLDGYTF. This chain joins TRBV19 and TRBJ1-2; TRBD1 matches at 8 bases. The V gene end was trimmed by 3 bases and the J gene end by 6 bases; junction bases not matched to a gene: 6. The CDR3 spans 14 residues. CDR1 LNHDA and CDR2 SQIVND come from the germline V gene (reference sequence).